These T cell receptor beta chains were read from a single sample in a study of T cell responses to AZD1222 COVID-19 vaccine. Measured with immunoSEQ multiplex PCR; TCRdb has only the in-frame clones, and not every one. Here the sample spans almost 95,000 clones, 85% being singletons. The input for sequencing was peripheral blood, taken 28 days after the second AZD1222 dose. The receptor source for this set is an adult who received the AZD1222 COVID-19 vaccine. CDR3s include the opening cysteine and the closing phenylalanine or tryptophan. A D gene is named only where the DNA matches it firmly. Clone size is stated in some rows and not others, as once, few, many or a class when expanded.

size | J | D | V | CDR3 | DNA
NA | TRBJ2-2 | TRBD2 | TRBV10-1 | CASSNSTSGGARVNTGELFF | TGCGCCAGCAGTAACTCGACTAGCGGGGGGGCCAGGGTAAACACCGGGGAGCTGTTTTTT
NA | TRBJ2-7 | TRBD2 | TRBV7-2 | CASSLEWAGGFYEQYF | TGTGCCAGCAGCTTAGAATGGGCGGGAGGTTTCTACGAGCAGTACTTC
NA | TRBJ1-1 | TRBD1 | TRBV24-1 | CATSEDDRVGNTEAFF | TGTGCCACCAGTGAGGACGACAGGGTTGGGAACACTGAAGCTTTCTTT
once | TRBJ1-1 | TRBD1 | TRBV19 | CASSQQGVKNTEAFF | TGTGCCAGTAGCCAACAGGGGGTAAAGAACACTGAAGCTTTCTTT
few | TRBJ1-5 | NA | TRBV6-1 | CASSEWGRGGNQPQHF | TGTGCCAGCAGTGAATGGGGCAGGGGTGGCAATCAGCCCCAGCATTTT
NA | TRBJ1-2 | NA | TRBV2 | CASTRQNYGYTF | TGTGCCAGTACACGACAAAACTATGGCTACACCTTC
few | TRBJ2-7 | NA | TRBV27 | CANPSTASSYEQYF | TGTGCCAATCCCTCGACCGCGAGCTCCTACGAGCAGTACTTC
NA | TRBJ2-2 | TRBD1 | TRBV28 | CASTPMDRVTGELFF | TGTGCCAGCACTCCTATGGACAGGGTCACCGGGGAGCTGTTTTTT
NA | TRBJ2-4 | TRBD2 | TRBV28 | CATRAGVDIQYF | TGTGCCACCAGGGCGGGGGTAGACATTCAGTACTTC
NA | TRBJ2-1 | TRBD2 | TRBV2 | CASSETWGGSYNEQFF | TGTGCCAGCAGTGAAACGTGGGGGGGTTCGTACAATGAGCAGTTCTTC
NA | TRBJ1-6 | NA | TRBV6-2/TRBV6-3 | CASSYSMGSSYNSPLHF | TGTGCCAGCAGTTACTCAATGGGGAGCTCCTATAATTCACCCCTCCACTTT
NA | TRBJ2-6 | NA | TRBV7-8 | CASSFYRAISSGANVLTF | TGTGCCAGCAGCTTCTACAGGGCCATAAGCTCTGGGGCCAACGTCCTGACTTTC
NA | TRBJ2-3 | TRBD2 | TRBV9 | CASSVISGAPGDTQYF | TGTGCCAGCAGCGTGATTAGCGGGGCTCCGGGGGATACGCAGTATTTT
few | TRBJ1-1 | NA | TRBV28 | CASSPPMDTTEAFF | TGTGCCAGCAGTCCCCCTATGGACACCACTGAAGCTTTCTTT
once | TRBJ1-6 | NA | TRBV15 | CATSRGSLVNSPLHF | TGTGCCACCAGCAGGGGGAGTCTGGTAAATTCACCCCTCCACTTT
NA | TRBJ2-6 | TRBD1 | TRBV6-6 | CASSLGTASGGANVLTF | TGTGCCAGCAGTCTAGGGACAGCCTCAGGGGGGGCCAACGTCCTGACTTTC
NA | TRBJ2-7 | NA | TRBV7-3 | CASSSTIHHEQYF | TGTGCCAGCAGCTCAACTATCCACCACGAGCAGTACTTC
NA | TRBJ1-2 | NA | TRBV28 | CASSPGGKEGYGYTF | TGTGCCAGCAGTCCGGGAGGGAAAGAAGGATACGGCTACACCTTC
NA | TRBJ2-6 | NA | TRBV5-4 | CASSLVGRRSGANVLTF | TGTGCCAGCAGCTTGGTTGGCAGACGCTCTGGGGCCAACGTCCTGACTTTC
NA | TRBJ1-1 | TRBD1 | TRBV11-2 | CASSLGDRAIWTEAFF | TGTGCCAGCAGCTTAGGGGACAGGGCAATTTGGACTGAAGCTTTCTTT
NA | TRBJ2-7 | TRBD2 | TRBV5-4 | CASKSGLASYEQYF | TGTGCCAGCAAGTCGGGACTAGCCTCCTACGAGCAGTACTTC
once | TRBJ2-7 | NA | TRBV7-2 | CASSYHPGTFYEQYF | TGTGCCAGCAGCTACCATCCGGGAACCTTCTACGAGCAGTACTTC
few | TRBJ2-5 | NA | TRBV28 | CASSGRWLETQYF | TGTGCCAGCAGTGGGCGGTGGCTTGAGACCCAGTACTTC
NA | TRBJ1-1 | NA | TRBV18 | CASSPRVLGAGVNTEAFF | TGTGCCAGCTCACCACGAGTGTTAGGAGCAGGAGTGAACACTGAAGCTTTCTTT
once | TRBJ2-2 | NA | TRBV7-8 | CASSPPGELFF | TGTGCCAGCAGCCCTCCCGGGGAGCTGTTTTTT
NA | TRBJ2-3 | NA | TRBV4-3 | CASSQEKWDSATDTQYF | TGCGCCAGCAGCCAAGAGAAGTGGGACTCAGCCACAGATACGCAGTATTTT
NA | TRBJ2-5 | TRBD1 | TRBV4-3 | CASSLRQGMETQYF | TGCGCCAGCAGCCTTCGACAGGGGATGGAGACCCAGTACTTC
few | TRBJ1-5 | NA | TRBV19 | CASSTLGAHSNQPQHF | TGTGCCAGTAGTACTCTGGGGGCTCATAGCAATCAGCCCCAGCATTTT
NA | TRBJ2-1 | NA | TRBV7-2 | CASSLRSSYNEQFF | TGTGCCAGCAGCCTGCGCAGTTCCTACAATGAGCAGTTCTTC
NA | TRBJ1-5 | TRBD1 | TRBV19 | CASRDSQGAGNQPQHF | TGTGCCAGTAGAGATTCACAGGGGGCGGGCAATCAGCCCCAGCATTTT